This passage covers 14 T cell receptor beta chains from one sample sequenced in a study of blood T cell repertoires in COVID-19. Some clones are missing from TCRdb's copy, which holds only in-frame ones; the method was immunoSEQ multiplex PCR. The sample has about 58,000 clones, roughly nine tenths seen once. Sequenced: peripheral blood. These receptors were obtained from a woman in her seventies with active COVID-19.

CDR3 sequence reads: CASSGQRGALHF. CDR3 nucleotide sequence: TGTGCCAGCAGCGGACAGCGAGGGGCCCTCCACTTT. This rearrangement joins TRBV28 to TRBJ1-6, with D tentatively TRBD1 (6 bases). CDR1 MDHEN and CDR2 SYDVKM come from the germline V gene. This CDR3 comprises 12 residues. The germline V and J ends were trimmed by 6 bases and 14 bases, with 14 bases remaining between them.

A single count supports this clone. The CDR3 sequence is CASSLGNSYEQYF. The CDR3 DNA reads as TGTGCCAGCAGCTTAGGCAACTCCTACGAGCAGTACTTC. The chain is built from TRBV7-3 and TRBJ2-7; D not certain. Germline CDR1 is SGHTA and CDR2 is FQGTGA. The CDR3 covers 13 residues. V was clipped by 2 bases and J by 0 bases, with 5 bases between them.

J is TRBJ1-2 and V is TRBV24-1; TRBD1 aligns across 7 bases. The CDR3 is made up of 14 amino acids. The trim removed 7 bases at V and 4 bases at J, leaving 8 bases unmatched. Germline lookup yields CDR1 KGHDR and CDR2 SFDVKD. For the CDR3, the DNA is TGTGCCACCAGCGGTACAGGGGAGACCTATGGCTACACCTTC. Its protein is CATSGTGETYGYTF.

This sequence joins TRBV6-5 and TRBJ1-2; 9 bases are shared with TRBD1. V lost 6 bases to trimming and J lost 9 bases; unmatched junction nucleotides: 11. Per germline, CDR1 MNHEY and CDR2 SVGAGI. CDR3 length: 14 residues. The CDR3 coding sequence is TGTGCCAGCAGCCGACCGGGACAGGGTCGTCGCTACACCTTC. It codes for CASSRPGQGRRYTF.

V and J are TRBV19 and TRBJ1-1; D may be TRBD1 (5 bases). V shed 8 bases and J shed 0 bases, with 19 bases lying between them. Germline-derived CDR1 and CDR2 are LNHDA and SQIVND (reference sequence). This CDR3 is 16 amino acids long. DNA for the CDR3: TGTGCCAGTCAAACCCCCAGGGATTCGATGAACACTGAAGCTTTCTTT. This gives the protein CASQTPRDSMNTEAFF.

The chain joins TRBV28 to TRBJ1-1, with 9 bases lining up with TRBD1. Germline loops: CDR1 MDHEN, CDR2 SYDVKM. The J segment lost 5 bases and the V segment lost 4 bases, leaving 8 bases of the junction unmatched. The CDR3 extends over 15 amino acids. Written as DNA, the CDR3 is TGTGCCAGCAGTTCACCGACAGGGGGGTGGACTGAAGCTTTCTTT. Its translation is CASSSPTGGWTEAFF.

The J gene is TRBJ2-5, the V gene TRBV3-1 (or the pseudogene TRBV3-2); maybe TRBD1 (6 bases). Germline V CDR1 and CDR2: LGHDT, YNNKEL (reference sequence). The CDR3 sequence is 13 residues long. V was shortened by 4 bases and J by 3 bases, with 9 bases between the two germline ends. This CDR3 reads CASSRGREETQYF. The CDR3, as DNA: TGTGCCAGCAGCCGGGGGCGAGAAGAGACCCAGTACTTC.

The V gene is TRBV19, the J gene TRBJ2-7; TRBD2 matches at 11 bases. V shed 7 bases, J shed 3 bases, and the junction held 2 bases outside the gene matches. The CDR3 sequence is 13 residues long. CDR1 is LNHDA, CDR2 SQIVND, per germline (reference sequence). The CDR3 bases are TGTGCCAGTAACCTAGCGGGAGGCTACGAGCAGTACTTC. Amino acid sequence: CASNLAGGYEQYF.

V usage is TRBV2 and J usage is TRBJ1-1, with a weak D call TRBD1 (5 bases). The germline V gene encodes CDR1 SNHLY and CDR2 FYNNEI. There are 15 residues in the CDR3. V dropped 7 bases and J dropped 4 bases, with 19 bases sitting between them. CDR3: CASTYGVGRGTEAFF. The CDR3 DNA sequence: TGTGCCAGCACCTACGGCGTAGGAAGGGGCACTGAAGCTTTCTTT.

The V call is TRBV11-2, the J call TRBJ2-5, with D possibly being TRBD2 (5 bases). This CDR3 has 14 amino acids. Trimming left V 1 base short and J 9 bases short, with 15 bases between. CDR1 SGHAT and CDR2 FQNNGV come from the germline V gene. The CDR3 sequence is CASSLVRGHMAQYF. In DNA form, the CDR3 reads TGTGCCAGCAGCTTAGTTCGGGGTCATATGGCCCAGTACTTC.

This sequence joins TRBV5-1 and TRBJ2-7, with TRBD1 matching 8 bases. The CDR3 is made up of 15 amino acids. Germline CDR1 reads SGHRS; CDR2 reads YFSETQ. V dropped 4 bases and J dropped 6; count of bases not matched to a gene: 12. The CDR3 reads CASSVSTGGLREQYF. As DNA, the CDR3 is TGCGCCAGCAGCGTTTCCACAGGGGGGCTACGCGAGCAGTACTTC.

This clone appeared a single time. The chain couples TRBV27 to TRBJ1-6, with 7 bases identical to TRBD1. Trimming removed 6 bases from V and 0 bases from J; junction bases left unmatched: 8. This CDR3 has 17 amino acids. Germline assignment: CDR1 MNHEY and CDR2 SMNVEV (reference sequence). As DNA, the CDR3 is TGTGCCAGCAGGGTGGACAGGACGAGCTCCTATAATTCACCCCTCCACTTT. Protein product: CASRVDRTSSYNSPLHF.

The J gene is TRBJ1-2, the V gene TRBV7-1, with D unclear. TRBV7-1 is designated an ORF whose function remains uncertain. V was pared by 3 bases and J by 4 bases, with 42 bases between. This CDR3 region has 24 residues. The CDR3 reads CASSSRIVSTSSVIRTEVFYGYTF. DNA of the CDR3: TGTGCCAGCAGCTCTAGAATAGTAAGTACCTCCTCGGTTATAAGAACAGAAGTATTCTATGGCTACACCTTC.

CDR3: CASSLDGRGNQETQYF. Here the CDR3 DNA reads TGCGCCAGCAGCTTGGATGGCAGGGGTAACCAAGAGACCCAGTACTTC. The chain recombines TRBV5-1 with TRBJ2-5; D may be TRBD1 (6 bases). Germline CDR1 and CDR2: SGHRS and YFSETQ. This CDR3 is 16 amino acids long. The V end was cut by 0 bases, the J end by 0 bases, with 12 bases between. Together with reference TRBV5-1 and TRBJ2-5, the CDR3 gives the full variable domain: KAGVTQTPRYLIKTRGQQVTLSCSPISGHRSVSWYQQTPGQGLQFLFEYFSETQRNKGNFPGRFSGRQFSNSRSEMNVSTLELGDSALYLCASSLDGRGNQETQYFGPGTRLLVL.